This T cell receptor beta chain was retrieved from a study of blood T cell repertoires in COVID-19. On the study more broadly: COVID-19 samples, acute and convalescent, were from the United States, Italy and Spain. T cells, B-cell-depleted T cells, or PBMCs supplied cDNA or gDNA.

Authors' methods: Reference gene primers were amplified, and this amplification served to estimate nucleated cell counts. Assay: immunoSEQ multiplex PCR; the TCRdb copy retains only in-frame clones and omits some. The V and J calls and clone size were taken over from that table, and D and trimming were inferred from the DNA. There are roughly 160,000 clones in the sample; about four fifths occur only once, and about 11% lies in the top ten. Germline assignment: CDR1 SGHVS and CDR2 FQNEAQ. Trimming at V came to 5 bases and at J to 0 bases, leaving 12 bases not matched to a gene. The CDR3 sequence is 17 residues long.

The receptor was isolated from a man between 65 and 85 years old with active or convalescent COVID-19. This chain uses TRBV7-8 with TRBJ1-2; 7 bases are a match to TRBD1. Material: peripheral blood. The CDR3 nucleotides read TGTGCCAGCAGCGTACTCAGGACAGGACTCCCTAACTATGGCTACACCTTC. Protein product: CASSVLRTGLPNYGYTF.